The T cell receptor beta chain under discussion was sequenced for a study of OX40 agonist ivuxolimab in advanced cancers. Study-wide background: Patients took ivuxolimab, an agonistic anti-OX40 (CD134) antibody. Recorded diagnoses for dose-escalation patients were hepatocellular carcinoma, melanoma, renal cell or head and neck cancer. Study-level points and caveats: It was also the case that some nonresponders had low normalized T-cell clonal expansion. Those patients achieving a partial response at 0.1-3.0 mg/kg showed among the lowest clonal expansion.

Remarks on this clone: The antigen is unknown.

TCRdb's table, derived via immunoSEQ multiplex PCR, lists solely in-frame clones and lacks some. The sample records 50,000 to 65,000 clones, around 83% being singletons. The germline gives CDR1 SGHKS, CDR2 YYEKEE (reference sequence). V was trimmed by 1 base and J by 1 base, leaving 15 bases between them. This CDR3 has 16 amino acids. The clonotype comes from an adult with an advanced solid tumor such as melanoma, head and neck, liver or kidney cancer. The sequences come from CD4+ or CD8+ T cells sorted from blood, collected in a trial of the OX40 agonist ivuxolimab. The chain is built from TRBV5-5 and TRBJ2-7; perhaps TRBD1 as D (6 bases). The CDR3 region is CASSLRSAGVSYEQYF. CDR3 in DNA: TGTGCCAGCAGCTTGAGGTCGGCAGGGGTTTCCTACGAGCAGTACTTC. The full variable domain, rest sourced from reference TRBV5-5 and TRBJ2-7, is DAGVTQSPTHLIKTRGQQVTLRCSPISGHKSVSWYQQVLGQGPQFIFQYYEKEERGRGNFPDRFSARQFPNYSSELNVNALLLGDSALYLCASSLRSAGVSYEQYFGPGTRLTVT.